Listed below are T cell receptor beta chains from one sample, sequenced in a study of cytomegalovirus exposure and HLA in healthy donors. Some clones are missing from TCRdb's copy, which holds only in-frame ones; the method was immunoSEQ multiplex PCR. The sample yields under 150,000 clones, just over 90% seen once. The sample taken for sequencing was PBMCs. These TCRs come from a young man in good health and CMV-seronegative. CDR3s include the opening cysteine and the closing phenylalanine or tryptophan. Fields, in order: CDR3 length, D gene, clone size, J gene, V gene, CDR3 protein, CDR3 DNA. D genes are given only for firm matches. The listing skips clone size in some rows; elsewhere it reads once, few, many or a size class.

15,TRBD2,NA,TRBJ2-1,TRBV7-8,CASSLKLAGSNEQFF,TGTGCCAGCAGCTTAAAACTAGCGGGTAGCAATGAGCAGTTCTTC
13,NA,NA,TRBJ2-5,TRBV5-1,CASSPGKSETQYF,TGCGCCAGCAGCCCGGGGAAGTCGGAGACCCAGTACTTC
13,NA,NA,TRBJ2-1,TRBV11-3,CASSLLTVNEQFF,TGTGCCAGCAGCTTACTAACAGTTAATGAGCAGTTCTTC
18,TRBD1,NA,TRBJ2-1,TRBV5-1,CASSFGDRLVSSYNEQFF,TGCGCCAGCAGCTTTGGGGACAGGCTCGTGAGCTCCTACAATGAGCAGTTCTTC
11,NA,NA,TRBJ1-2,TRBV29-1,CSVDGFAGYTF,TGCAGCGTTGACGGGTTCGCCGGCTACACCTTC
16,NA,once,TRBJ1-1,TRBV12-5,CASGLVRWEENTEAFF,TGTGCTAGTGGTTTGGTACGGTGGGAGGAGAACACTGAAGCTTTCTTT
19,TRBD2,NA,TRBJ2-6,TRBV11-2,CASSPRLAGGLRGANVLTF,TGTGCCAGCAGCCCTAGACTAGCGGGGGGCCTTCGCGGGGCCAACGTCCTGACTTTC
15,NA,NA,TRBJ1-5,TRBV18,CASSPAAASNQPQHF,TGTGCCAGCTCACCAGCGGCAGCCAGCAATCAGCCCCAGCATTTT
14,NA,few,TRBJ2-3,TRBV4-1,CASSDSRGTDTQYF,TGCGCCAGCAGTGATTCCCGGGGCACAGATACGCAGTATTTT
13,TRBD1,few,TRBJ2-7,TRBV30,CAWSVDRAYEQYF,TGTGCCTGGAGTGTGGACAGGGCCTACGAGCAGTACTTC
18,TRBD2,once,TRBJ2-5,TRBV4-2,CASSPSMGGLAEKETQYF,TGTGCCAGCAGCCCCTCGATGGGGGGGTTAGCGGAAAAAGAGACCCAGTACTTC
17,TRBD2,once,TRBJ2-1,TRBV27,CASSLSWRLAGANQQFF,TGTGCCAGCAGTTTATCGTGGCGGCTAGCGGGGGCCAATCAGCAGTTCTTC
17,NA,NA,TRBJ1-2,TRBV10-2,CASSVGGSRPPMDGYTF,TGCGCCAGCAGTGTTGGGGGGTCAAGGCCCCCTATGGATGGCTACACCTTC
13,NA,NA,TRBJ1-2,TRBV30,CAWRVGLGYGYTF,TGTGCCTGGAGGGTCGGACTGGGCTATGGCTACACCTTC
14,TRBD1,NA,TRBJ2-7,TRBV2,CASRAGTGGYEQYF,TGTGCCAGCAGGGCCGGGACAGGGGGCTACGAGCAGTACTTC
15,TRBD1,few,TRBJ1-6,TRBV16,CASSQFQGADSPLHF,TGTGCCAGCAGCCAATTTCAGGGGGCCGACTCACCCCTCCACTTT
17,TRBD1,NA,TRBJ1-5,TRBV19,CASSIDLWDRGDQPQHF,TGTGCCAGTAGTATAGATCTATGGGACAGGGGGGATCAGCCCCAGCATTTT
13,NA,NA,TRBJ1-5,TRBV29-1,CSVRAQEDQPQHF,TGCAGCGTCCGGGCCCAGGAGGATCAGCCCCAGCATTTT
14,NA,NA,TRBJ2-7,TRBV18,CASSPPSGGREQYF,TGTGCCAGCTCACCACCCTCGGGCGGGCGCGAGCAGTACTTC
17,TRBD2,NA,TRBJ2-5,TRBV7-7,CASSLGSSGGDQETQYF,TGTGCCAGCAGCTTAGGGAGTAGCGGGGGGGACCAAGAGACCCAGTACTTC
13,NA,NA,TRBJ2-5,TRBV11-3,CASTKDTKETQYF,TGTGCCAGCACCAAAGATACTAAAGAGACCCAGTACTTC
17,TRBD1,NA,TRBJ2-5,TRBV7-9,CASSSPRQGPYQETQYF,TGTGCCAGCAGCTCCCCGAGACAGGGCCCGTACCAAGAGACCCAGTACTTC
10,NA,NA,TRBJ1-1,TRBV30,CAAGNTEAFF,TGTGCCGCGGGGAACACTGAAGCTTTCTTT
18,NA,NA,TRBJ2-5,TRBV27,CASSRYLFGQGGQETQYF,TGTGCCAGCAGTCGCTACCTTTTTGGGCAGGGGGGACAAGAGACCCAGTACTTC
15,NA,NA,TRBJ1-6,TRBV5-8,CASSLDQQASSPLHF,TGTGCCAGCAGCCTTGATCAACAGGCGAGTTCACCCCTCCACTTT
15,NA,NA,TRBJ2-4,TRBV6-5,CASSYSRQGRNIQYF,TGTGCCAGCAGTTACTCGCGCCAGGGTCGGAACATTCAGTACTTC
16,TRBD1,NA,TRBJ2-6,TRBV18,CASSPTTGSGANVLTF,TGTGCCAGCTCACCCACGACAGGGTCCGGGGCCAACGTCCTGACTTTC
16,NA,NA,TRBJ1-2,TRBV27,CASRFRGGGSLYGYTF,TGTGCCAGCAGATTCCGGGGAGGGGGAAGCCTCTATGGCTACACCTTC
14,TRBD1,NA,TRBJ2-7,TRBV7-9,CASSWGQGVNEQYF,TGTGCCAGCAGCTGGGGACAGGGGGTCAACGAGCAGTACTTC
12,NA,NA,TRBJ2-5,TRBV29-1,CSVDFTGETQYF,TGCAGCGTTGACTTTACAGGAGAGACCCAGTACTTC
16,TRBD2,NA,TRBJ2-1,TRBV18,CASSPPKTSRNNEQFF,TGTGCCAGCTCACCACCAAAGACTAGCAGAAACAATGAGCAGTTCTTC
18,TRBD1,NA,TRBJ2-5,TRBV5-5,CASSLGLSGQMLQETQYF,TGTGCCAGCAGCTTGGGGCTATCGGGACAGATGCTCCAAGAGACCCAGTACTTC
13,NA,NA,TRBJ1-2,TRBV29-1,CSVDAGVRYGYTF,TGCAGCGTTGATGCAGGGGTGAGATATGGCTACACCTTC
13,TRBD1,NA,TRBJ1-2,TRBV5-1,CASSADRGYGYTF,TGCGCCAGCAGCGCGGACAGGGGCTATGGCTACACCTTC
15,NA,NA,TRBJ2-1,TRBV7-7,CASSEGPYSDNEQFF,TGTGCCAGCAGCGAAGGCCCTTACAGTGACAATGAGCAGTTCTTC
18,TRBD2,NA,TRBJ2-3,TRBV19,CASSTLRLAGGLTDTQYF,TGTGCCAGTAGTACACTCCGACTAGCGGGAGGACTAACAGATACGCAGTATTTT
15,TRBD2,once,TRBJ2-1,TRBV7-9,CAGHGAGGTYNEQFF,TGTGCCGGCCACGGGGCGGGGGGAACTTACAATGAGCAGTTCTTC
18,TRBD2,NA,TRBJ2-1,TRBV6-1,CASSDRLAGAATYNEQFF,TGTGCCAGCAGTGATCGGCTAGCGGGGGCCGCGACCTACAATGAGCAGTTCTTC
11,NA,NA,TRBJ1-1,TRBV2,CASSEAREAFF,TGTGCCAGCAGTGAAGCCAGGGAAGCTTTCTTT
14,NA,NA,TRBJ1-1,TRBV2,CASSPQARNTEAFF,TGTGCCAGCAGCCCACAGGCGAGGAACACTGAAGCTTTCTTT
15,TRBD2,NA,TRBJ2-1,TRBV9,CASSVGLAVNNEQFF,TGTGCCAGCAGCGTCGGACTAGCGGTAAACAATGAGCAGTTCTTC
14,NA,NA,TRBJ1-1,TRBV6-5,CASTPTDMNTEAFF,TGTGCCAGCACCCCGACAGACATGAACACTGAAGCTTTCTTT
13,NA,NA,TRBJ2-1,TRBV5-1,CASSLGGAGEQFF,TGCGCCAGCAGCTTAGGGGGTGCGGGTGAGCAGTTCTTC
14,NA,NA,TRBJ1-5,TRBV6-5,CASSRLDSNQPQHF,TGTGCCAGCAGCCGACTTGATAGCAATCAGCCCCAGCATTTT
17,NA,NA,TRBJ1-1,TRBV5-4,CASSLDQGWGVNTEAFF,TGTGCCAGCAGCTTGGACCAGGGCTGGGGGGTGAACACTGAAGCTTTCTTT